The rows below give T cell receptor beta chains drawn from one sample of a study of immune cell composition in non-small cell lung cancer. The method was immunoSEQ multiplex PCR; TCRdb's version includes in-frame clones alone and lacks a portion of them. The sample yields about 1,000 clones, 76% seen once. The sample taken for sequencing was non-adjacent lung tissue. Receptor source: a human donor with non-small cell lung cancer. Each CDR3 is given with its conserved first and last residue. Fields, in order: V gene, J gene, CDR3 protein.

>TRBV10-3|TRBJ1-5
CAISGTGGANQPQHF
>TRBV5-8|TRBJ1-4
CASSLVGTGNEKLFF
>TRBV27|TRBJ1-2
CATKTGTSGYTF
>TRBV6-5|TRBJ1-2
CASMSGDRAYGYTF
>TRBV11-3|TRBJ1-2
CASSPGVGGYTF
>TRBV7-9|TRBJ1-6
CASSTHDREGLRSPLHF
>TRBV6-5|TRBJ2-1
CASSYSRGAGRQFF
>TRBV4-1|TRBJ1-6
CASGIGQGNSSSYNSPLHF
>TRBV10-3|TRBJ2-7
CAINPSFIHEQYF
>TRBV28|TRBJ1-6
CASRSDRVIFYSPLHF
>TRBV25-1|TRBJ1-2
CASSLSGRSGYTF
>TRBV7-6|TRBJ1-1
CASSPLNALGEAFF
>TRBV14|TRBJ1-2
CASSPRTVNYGYTF
>TRBV7-3|TRBJ2-1
CASSGPGTGSNEQFF
>TRBV11-1|TRBJ1-4
CASSLIATNEKLFF
>TRBV9|TRBJ1-2
CASSVDGRVMGGYTF
>TRBV7-2|TRBJ2-3
CASSLQGTGGDTQYF
>TRBV6-5|TRBJ2-7
CASSYLQGPRDEQYF
>TRBV5-1|TRBJ2-7
CASSLNGGIYEQYF
>TRBV7-9|TRBJ1-6
CASSPPGQGKIGSPLHF
>TRBV21-1|TRBJ2-1
CANYYWTGNEQFF
>TRBV7-9|TRBJ2-1
CASSGPGTGSNEQFF
>TRBV6-6|TRBJ1-1
CASSAGPNTEAFF
>TRBV4-1|TRBJ2-4
CASSQEAPVLAKNIQYF
>TRBV19|TRBJ1-6
CASIGRENNSPLHF
>TRBV5-1|TRBJ2-2
CASCRNTGELFF
>TRBV6-6|TRBJ2-1
CASSPPEPRQFF
>TRBV6-1|TRBJ1-2
CASSEVKLYGYTF
>TRBV6-5|TRBJ1-4
CASSYDNLGEKLFF
>TRBV16|TRBJ2-7
CASSQTPAGTGGNYEQYF
>TRBV6-1|TRBJ2-1
CASSDRSSFDEQFF
>TRBV4-1|TRBJ1-5
CASSQEGADQPQHF
>TRBV21-1|TRBJ2-2
CASSSSRGGANTGELFF
>TRBV4-3|TRBJ1-1
CASSQEPNTEAFF
>TRBV6-5|TRBJ1-4
CASSYRGKGEKLFF
>TRBV28|TRBJ1-2
CASSPQDGRGYTF
>TRBV27|TRBJ1-1
CASTWQSNTEAFF
>TRBV7-8|TRBJ1-2
CASSRDVDYGYTF
>TRBV11-2|TRBJ2-5
CASCALGTQYF
>TRBV11-2|TRBJ2-5
CASSLIGGAETQYF
>TRBV11-2|TRBJ2-7
CASSLEWGYEQYF
>TRBV13|TRBJ1-1
CASSSWTEAFF
>TRBV9|TRBJ1-1
CASSVTQTLNTEAFF
>TRBV7-2|TRBJ2-3
CASSLRNGNPPTDTQYF